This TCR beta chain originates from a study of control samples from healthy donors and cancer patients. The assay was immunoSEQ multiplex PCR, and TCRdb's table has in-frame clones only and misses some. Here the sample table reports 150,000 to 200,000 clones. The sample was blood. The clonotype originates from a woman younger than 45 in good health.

The CDR3 DNA follows: TGCGCCAGCAGCCTGCGGGGCAATCAGCCCCAGCATTTT. As protein: CASSLRGNQPQHF. This chain uses TRBV5-1 with TRBJ1-5, with D unclear. The CDR3 is made up of 13 amino acids. Trimming stripped 4 bases from V and 2 bases from J, with 7 bases between. Germline V gene data show CDR1 as SGHRS and CDR2 as YFSETQ.